One sample yielded the 26 T cell receptor beta chains listed below, sequenced in a study of blood T cell repertoires in COVID-19. The repertoire was sequenced with immunoSEQ multiplex PCR; TCRdb's copy has only in-frame clones and lacks some. In the table there are 200,000 to 250,000 clones, approximately 80% of which are singletons. The sequenced material came from PBMCs or T cells enriched from blood (not recorded which). The receptors shown here come from a man between 60 and 75 years old who had recovered from COVID-19.

The rearrangement links TRBV10-3 to TRBJ2-3; D may be TRBD2 (6 bases). The CDR3 has 14 amino acids. Germline CDR1 ENHRY, CDR2 SYGVKD. The V end was cut by 3 bases, the J end by 4 bases, with 11 bases between. The CDR3 DNA is TGTGCCATCAGTGAACCTAGCGAATCAGATACGCAGTATTTT. Translated, it gives CAISEPSESDTQYF.

The table lists this clone with a few counts. The genes are TRBV24-1 and TRBJ2-6, with 8 bases matching TRBD1. The V segment lost 7 bases and the J segment 0 bases; nucleotides outside the gene matches: 4. CDR1 and CDR2 from the germline V gene are KGHDR and SFDVKD. This CDR3 has 16 amino acids. The DNA for the CDR3 is TGTGCCACCAGCGGGACAGGAGTCTCTGGGGCCAACGTCCTGACTTTC. This gives the protein CATSGTGVSGANVLTF.

The chain couples TRBV7-2 to TRBJ2-1; 8 nucleotides align to TRBD2. V shed 2 bases and J 3 bases; nucleotides not matched to a gene: 6. The length of the CDR3 is 16 residues. Germline V gives CDR1 SGHTA, CDR2 FQGNSA. CDR3 DNA: TGTGCCAGCAGCTTACACCCCGGGGGGGGCTACAATGAGCAGTTCTTC. Protein: CASSLHPGGGYNEQFF.

The genes are TRBV18 and TRBJ1-2; 12 positions match TRBD1. The V segment lost 5 bases and the J segment 6 bases; nucleotides outside the gene matches: 4. CDR1 and CDR2 (germline): KGHSH, LQKENI. The length of the CDR3 is 14 residues. CDR3 protein: CASSEGTGGNGYTF. DNA for the CDR3: TGTGCCAGCTCAGAAGGGACAGGGGGCAATGGCTACACCTTC.

The genes are TRBV5-5 and TRBJ1-2; no clear D. Trimming shortened V by 3 bases and J by 6 bases, and 21 bases separated the two germline ends. The CDR3 loop spans 16 amino acids. Per germline, CDR1 SGHKS and CDR2 YYEKEE (reference sequence). CDR3 in DNA: TGTGCCAGCAGCTCCGCTTTGTCCCTCCAGCGGGATGGCTACACCTTC. It is translated as CASSSALSLQRDGYTF.

This clone turned up a few times. The chain joins TRBV7-9 to TRBJ1-2, with 9 bases aligning to TRBD1. The J segment lost 14 bases and the V segment lost 5 bases, leaving 6 bases of the junction unmatched. The CDR3 length is 11 residues. Germline assignment: CDR1 SEHNR and CDR2 FQNEAQ (reference sequence). CDR3 region: CASSLGQGYTF. CDR3 coding DNA: TGTGCCAGCAGCCTGGGACAGGGTTATACCTTC.

V gene TRBV11-2 combines with J gene TRBJ2-1; 7 nucleotides match TRBD2. With 2 bases clipped from V and 3 bases from J, the junction kept 4 bases outside the gene matches. CDR3 length: 15 residues. From germline, CDR1 is SGHAT and CDR2 FQNNGV. CDR3 sequence reads: CASSLKLAVYNEQFF. CDR3 DNA sequence: TGTGCCAGCAGCTTAAAGCTAGCGGTCTACAATGAGCAGTTCTTC.

J is TRBJ2-1 and V is TRBV5-4; 8 bases line up with TRBD2. The CDR3 is 18 residues long. Germline CDR1 SGHNT, CDR2 YYREEE (reference sequence). Trimming at V came to 0 bases and at J to 4 bases, leaving 12 bases not matched to a gene. CDR3 residues: CASSLAPGRGGAYNEQFF. As DNA, the CDR3 is TGTGCCAGCAGCTTGGCCCCGGGACGGGGGGGGGCTTACAATGAGCAGTTCTTC.

Here the CDR3 reads CASSLGNSVDEQFF. CDR3 nucleotide sequence: TGTGCCAGCAGCTTAGGAAATAGCGTCGATGAGCAGTTCTTC. The chain recombines TRBV7-9 with TRBJ2-1; a weak D match, TRBD2 (5 bases). Germline V gives CDR1 SEHNR, CDR2 FQNEAQ (reference sequence). V was trimmed by 1 base and J by 8 bases, leaving 12 bases between them. The CDR3 spans 14 residues.

The CDR3 nucleotides are TGTGCCAGCAGCTTAGACGGTAGAACTAATGAAAAACTGTTTTTT. Protein sequence: CASSLDGRTNEKLFF. The chain employs TRBV7-8 and TRBJ1-4; D remains unclear. CDR3 length: 15 amino acids. V was clipped by 1 base and J by 1 base, with 7 bases between them. Germline CDR1 SGHVS, CDR2 FQNEAQ.

V is TRBV5-1 and J is TRBJ1-1, with 8 bases fitting TRBD1. J lost 3 bases, V lost 2 bases, and 6 bases had no gene match. This CDR3 contains 15 residues. Germline CDR1 reads SGHRS; CDR2 reads YFSETQ. The DNA for the CDR3 is TGCGCCAGCAGCTTCGGGGACAGGTCGTACACTGAAGCTTTCTTT. It encodes CASSFGDRSYTEAFF.

The rearrangement links TRBV20-1 to TRBJ2-7, with D perhaps matching TRBD2 (6 bases). Germline V CDR1 and CDR2: DFQATT, SNEGSKA (reference sequence). There are 11 residues in the CDR3. V was trimmed by 6 bases and J by 9 bases, leaving 15 bases between them. The CDR3 protein is CSAAAGRGQYF. In DNA form, the CDR3 reads TGCAGTGCGGCCGCGGGAAGGGGGCAGTACTTC.

The sample holds one count of this clone. Other nucleotide sequences in the sample specify the same CDR3. The chain joins TRBV11-2 to TRBJ2-5, with unresolved D. The V end lost 1 base, the J end lost 2 bases, and 5 bases lay between the germline ends. Germline values: CDR1 SGHAT, CDR2 FQNNGV. The CDR3 sequence is 13 residues long. The CDR3 here is CASSLGRQETQYF. As DNA, the CDR3 is TGTGCCAGCAGCTTAGGGCGGCAAGAGACCCAGTACTTC.

The gene calls are TRBV3-1 (or the pseudogene TRBV3-2) and TRBJ2-5, with TRBD2 matching over 14 bases. CDR1 LGHDT and CDR2 YNNKEL come from the germline V gene (reference sequence). The CDR3 runs to 17 residues. Trimming took 5 bases from V and 0 from J; bases not matched to a gene: 5. The CDR3 sequence: CASSFQGLAGDQETQYF. The CDR3 DNA reads TGTGCCAGCAGCTTTCAGGGACTAGCGGGGGACCAAGAGACCCAGTACTTC.

The chain combines TRBV4-3 with TRBJ1-1; D is perhaps TRBD1 (6 bases). CDR1 and CDR2 (germline): LGHNA, YSLEER. V gave up 1 base and J gave up 5 bases, with 8 bases separating them. This CDR3 comprises 13 residues. For the CDR3, the DNA is TGCGCCAGCAGCCAAGTTAGGGGGACTGAAGCTTTCTTT. This sequence encodes CASSQVRGTEAFF.

The chain is built from TRBV10-3 and TRBJ1-2; D is possibly TRBD1 (5 bases). This CDR3 region has 16 residues. Germline CDR1 is ENHRY and CDR2 is SYGVKD. Trimming cost V 3 bases and J 5 bases, with 19 bases left between them. CDR3 DNA: TGTGCCATCAGTGAAGGAGGGGCTGAGGGAAGGTATGGCTACACCTTC. Its translation is CAISEGGAEGRYGYTF.

In its sample, this clone was seen a few times. V is TRBV4-3 and J is TRBJ1-5; D is uncertain. From germline, CDR1 is LGHNA and CDR2 YSLEER. The germline V and J ends were trimmed by 0 bases and 4 bases, with 4 bases remaining between them. The CDR3 contains 13 residues. The CDR3 bases are TGCGCCAGCAGCCAAGAGAGAAATCAGCCCCAGCATTTT. Translated, it gives CASSQERNQPQHF.

The genes are TRBV6-5 and TRBJ1-2; D gene uncertain. V was trimmed by 5 bases and J by 8 bases, leaving 15 bases between them. Germline values: CDR1 MNHEY, CDR2 SVGAGI. This CDR3 is built from 13 residues. CDR3 sequence: CASSTGGNGGYTF. DNA of the CDR3: TGTGCCAGCAGTACCGGCGGGAACGGGGGCTACACCTTC.

The chain is built from TRBV6-2 or TRBV6-3 and TRBJ2-7; TRBD1 matches 12 bases. The CDR3 has 18 amino acids. Germline CDR1 MNHEY, CDR2 SVGEGT. The V segment lost 6 bases and the J segment 0 bases; nucleotides outside the gene matches: 12. CDR3 in DNA: TGTGCCAGCAGGCCTACGGGACAGGGGGCCCGGAGCTCCTACGAGCAGTACTTC. It is translated as CASRPTGQGARSSYEQYF.

V usage is TRBV5-1 and J usage is TRBJ1-1; no reliable D call. The CDR3 is made up of 14 amino acids. The V gene's germline CDR1 is SGHRS and CDR2 YFSETQ. Trimming removed 7 bases at V and 1 base at J, with 14 bases between. The CDR3 DNA reads TGCGCCAGCCAGAAAATACCAGGGAACACTGAAGCTTTCTTT. Translation gives CASQKIPGNTEAFF.

This clone showed up just a few times. V gene TRBV5-4 combines with J gene TRBJ1-2, with D possibly being TRBD1 (5 bases). Germline CDR1 is SGHNT and CDR2 is YYREEE (reference sequence). V was pared by 0 bases and J by 4 bases, with 7 bases between. The CDR3 is made up of 13 amino acids. CDR3 nucleotides: TGTGCCAGCAGCTTGGGGGGCAGCTATGGCTACACCTTC. Residues: CASSLGGSYGYTF. The full variable domain, its missing parts supplied by reference TRBV5-4 and TRBJ1-2, is ETGVTQSPTHLIKTRGQQVTLRCSSQSGHNTVSWYQQALGQGPQFIFQYYREEENGRGNFPPRFSGLQFPNYSSELNVNALELDDSALYLCASSLGGSYGYTFGSGTRLTVV.

The chain combines TRBV11-3 with TRBJ1-2; 8 nucleotides align to TRBD1. Germline lookup yields CDR1 SGHNT and CDR2 YENEEA. The CDR3 length is 14 residues. The J segment lost 4 bases and the V segment lost 5 bases, leaving 6 bases of the junction unmatched. This CDR3 is CASSPQGAGYGYTF. The DNA for the CDR3 is TGTGCCAGCAGCCCGCAGGGGGCGGGCTATGGCTACACCTTC.

CDR3 bases: TGTGCCAGCAGCTTAGATAAGCCCAGGGGTGAGGGCTACACCTTC. This encodes CASSLDKPRGEGYTF. J is TRBJ1-2 and V is TRBV11-3; TRBD1 might be the D (6 bases). The CDR3 sequence is 15 residues long. V was pared by 0 bases and J by 8 bases, with 16 bases between. Germline V CDR1 and CDR2: SGHNT, YENEEA.

In its sample, this clone was seen a few times. V is TRBV19 and J is TRBJ1-2; TRBD1 aligns across 8 bases. The CDR3 contains 17 residues. Germline V CDR1 and CDR2: LNHDA, SQIVND (reference sequence). V trimming: 3 bases; J trimming: 5 bases; junction bases outside the gene matches: 14. The CDR3 sequence: CASSIPRDRRFLYGYTF. The CDR3 DNA sequence: TGTGCCAGTAGTATCCCCCGGGACAGGCGATTTCTTTATGGCTACACCTTC.

The rearrangement links TRBV7-9 to TRBJ1-1; TRBD1 agrees at 8 bases. The V gene's germline CDR1 is SEHNR and CDR2 FQNEAQ (reference sequence). The V gene end was trimmed by 4 bases and the J gene end by 11 bases; junction bases not matched to a gene: 12. This CDR3 spans 14 amino acids. The CDR3 DNA reads TGTGCCAGCAGCTCGTCGGGACAGGCGCCAAGGGCTTTCTTT. It encodes CASSSSGQAPRAFF.

This clone was seen just once. This chain uses TRBV10-3 with TRBJ1-1; a possible D gene is TRBD1 (6 bases). Germline CDR1 ENHRY, CDR2 SYGVKD. Trimming stripped 0 bases from V and 1 base from J, with 18 bases between. This CDR3 contains 18 residues. CDR3 bases: TGTGCCATCAGTGAGTCGATGGGTACCAGGACAGAGAACACTGAAGCTTTCTTT. The encoded protein is CAISESMGTRTENTEAFF.